The rows below give T cell receptor beta chains drawn from one sample of a study of cytomegalovirus exposure and HLA in healthy donors. TCRdb's copy holds only in-frame clones and misses some; the assay was immunoSEQ multiplex PCR. The table lists almost 95,000 clones, around 66% of them singletons. Sequencing used PBMCs. The receptors were sampled from a man younger than 45 in good health and CMV-seronegative. Each CDR3 is given without its conserved first and last residue.

>TRBV7-8
ASSLDLPGSREQF
>TRBV28
ASSLQGAGNTIY
>TRBV21-1
ASSKRRLSLF
>TRBV7-9
ASIRLAKGTGELF
>TRBV6-5
ASSKRTSNNEQF
>TRBV6-1
ASDNGGQETQY
>TRBV7-8
ASSKTGGNQPQH
>TRBV2
ASRDRLLSYEQY
>TRBV6-4
ASSKDREGTEAF
>TRBV5-1
ASSLSRGINEQY
>TRBV7-2
ASSLWAGLGNSPLH
>TRBV7-8
AGSPRIPRQGANEQY
>TRBV28
ASSFLGAHYGYT
>TRBV4-1
ASSSSGTAYGYT